This T cell receptor (beta chain) emerged from a study of blood T cell repertoires in COVID-19. The assay was immunoSEQ multiplex PCR, and TCRdb's table has in-frame clones only and misses some. The sample has a few hundred thousand clones, roughly 90% seen once. The sample taken for sequencing was peripheral blood. The source of this sequence is a middle-aged woman with COVID-19, enrolled during active disease.

The CDR3 DNA follows: TGTGCCAGCAGCCAAGACAGGGGCAATCAGCCCCAGCATTTT. Protein sequence: CASSQDRGNQPQHF. The chain combines TRBV4-2 with TRBJ1-5; tentatively, D is TRBD1 (5 bases). In germline, CDR1 is LGHNA, CDR2 YNFKEQ. Trimming stripped 0 bases from V and 2 bases from J, with 5 bases between. CDR3 length equals 14 residues.